This T cell receptor (beta chain) was found in a study of blood T cell repertoires in COVID-19. TCRdb keeps only in-frame clones here, not all; method: immunoSEQ multiplex PCR. The sample has 390,000 or so clones; approximately 88% are singletons. V dropped 5 bases and J dropped 5 bases, with 14 bases sitting between them. The CDR3 consists of 14 residues. Germline V CDR1 and CDR2: SGHVS, FNYEAQ. Followed longitudinally, the Seattle patients had been enrolled during active infection. This clone is a singleton in its sample. This sequence originates from a woman in her twenties or thirties with COVID-19, enrolled during active disease. Sequencing input: peripheral blood. V usage is TRBV7-6 and J usage is TRBJ2-3; weak D call: TRBD2 (5 bases). The CDR3 protein is CASSLGAAGDTQYF. CDR3 bases: TGTGCCAGCAGCCTCGGAGCCGCGGGAGATACGCAGTATTTT.